This T cell receptor (beta chain) was profiled in a study of CD8 T cells in Susac syndrome. CDR3 length: 14 residues. V shed 5 bases, J shed 4 bases, and the junction held 7 bases outside the gene matches. About 0.5 to 1 ug RNA was reverse transcribed with random hexamers. Using its own MiXCR run on the immunoSEQ multiplex PCR reads, TCRdb lists one record per CDR3 protein. The table shows roughly 120,000 distinct CDR3 sequences, with approximately 93% occurring only once. Sequencing input: CD4+ T cells from PBMCs. This sequence joins TRBV12-3 or TRBV12-4 and TRBJ1-2, with 7 positions matching TRBD1. The source is a human donor with multiple sclerosis. This chain's CDR3 is CASSDRGRGYGYTF. In nucleotides, the CDR3 is TGTGCCAGCAGTGATAGGGGGCGCGGCTATGGCTACACCTTC.